The present TCR beta chain was sequenced within a study of technical replicates of blood from a handful of donors. Using immunoSEQ multiplex PCR, the repertoire was profiled, and TCRdb retains in-frame clones only, with some absent. Among tens of thousands of clones listed, about 93% were seen once. J lost 4 bases, V lost 1 base, and 9 bases had no gene match. Germline CDR1 and CDR2: SGHAT and FQNNGV. This CDR3 comprises 17 residues. The chain recombines TRBV11-2 with TRBJ2-3; TRBD2 agrees at 9 bases. The sequence came from a human donor in good health. Sequenced: T cells isolated from PBMCs. The DNA of the CDR3 is TGTGCCAGCAGCTTAGGTCATGCGGGAGGGCCTTCAGATACGCAGTATTTT. Its protein product is CASSLGHAGGPSDTQYF.